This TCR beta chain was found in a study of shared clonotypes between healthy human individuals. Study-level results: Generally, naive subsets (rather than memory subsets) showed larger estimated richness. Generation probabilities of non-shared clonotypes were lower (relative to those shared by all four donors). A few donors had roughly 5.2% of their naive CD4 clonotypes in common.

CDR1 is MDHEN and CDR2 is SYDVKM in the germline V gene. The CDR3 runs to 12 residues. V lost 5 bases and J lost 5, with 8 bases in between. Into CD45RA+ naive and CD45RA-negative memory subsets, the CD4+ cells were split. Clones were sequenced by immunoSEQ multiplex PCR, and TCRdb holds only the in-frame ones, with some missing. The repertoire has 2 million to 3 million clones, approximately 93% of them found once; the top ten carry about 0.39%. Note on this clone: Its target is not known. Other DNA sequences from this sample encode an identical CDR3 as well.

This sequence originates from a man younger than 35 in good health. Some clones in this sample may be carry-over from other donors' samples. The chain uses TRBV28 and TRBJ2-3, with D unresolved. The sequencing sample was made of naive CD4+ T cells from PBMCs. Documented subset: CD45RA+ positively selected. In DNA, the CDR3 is TGTGCCAGCAGTCTAAGGAGAGATACGCAGTATTTT. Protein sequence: CASSLRRDTQYF.